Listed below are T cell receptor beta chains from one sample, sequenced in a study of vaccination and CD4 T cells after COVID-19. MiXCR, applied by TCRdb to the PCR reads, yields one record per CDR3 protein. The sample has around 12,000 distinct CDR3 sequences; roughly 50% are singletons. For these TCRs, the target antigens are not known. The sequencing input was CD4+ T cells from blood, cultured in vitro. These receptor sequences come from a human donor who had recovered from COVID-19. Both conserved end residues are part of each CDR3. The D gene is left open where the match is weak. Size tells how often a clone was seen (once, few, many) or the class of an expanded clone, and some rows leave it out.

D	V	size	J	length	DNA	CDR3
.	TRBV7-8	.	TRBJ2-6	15	TGTGCCAGCAGCTTGGGAGCGTCTGGGGCCAACGTCCTGACTTTC	CASSLGASGANVLTF
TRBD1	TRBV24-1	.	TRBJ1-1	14	TGTGCCACTAGGGCAGGGGGCGTGAACACTGAAGCTTTCTTT	CATRAGGVNTEAFF
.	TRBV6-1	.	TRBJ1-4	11	TGTGCCAGCAGAGGGGATGAAAAACTGTTTTTT	CASRGDEKLFF
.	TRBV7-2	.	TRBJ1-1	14	TGTGCCAGCAGCTTAGCACTAGTTCGCACTGAAGCTTTCTTT	CASSLALVRTEAFF
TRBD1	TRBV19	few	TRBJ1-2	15	TGTGCCAGTACCGACCAGGGACAGGGGGCATGGGGCTACACCTTC	CASTDQGQGAWGYTF
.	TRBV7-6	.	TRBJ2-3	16	TGTGCCAGCAGCTTTTCCACAGGGATGAGCACAGATACGCAGTATTTT	CASSFSTGMSTDTQYF
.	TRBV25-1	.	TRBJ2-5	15	TGTGCCAGCAGATCCGGGGAATTTGCAGGAGAGACCCAGTACTTC	CASRSGEFAGETQYF
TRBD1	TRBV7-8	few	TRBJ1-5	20	TGTGCCAGCAGCCCTAGCCATCTACTCAGGGACAGGGATAGCAATCAGCCCCAGCATTTT	CASSPSHLLRDRDSNQPQHF
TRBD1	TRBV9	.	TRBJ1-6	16	TGTGCCAGCAGCCCAGACAGGGGGCGTTATAATTCACCCCTCCACTTT	CASSPDRGRYNSPLHF
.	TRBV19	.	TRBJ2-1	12	TGTGCCTCAAGAACTGGCGGGCATGAGCAGTTCTTC	CASRTGGHEQFF
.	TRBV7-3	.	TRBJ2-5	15	TGTGCCAGCAGCCCGCAAACCGGGGCAAAAGAGACCCAGTACTTC	CASSPQTGAKETQYF
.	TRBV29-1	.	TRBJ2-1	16	TGCAGCGTTGAAGTCAACAGGGTATTGGAAGGCAATGAGCAGTTCTTC	CSVEVNRVLEGNEQFF
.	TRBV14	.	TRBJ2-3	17	TGTGCCAGCAGCCAAGACTCCCTCGCGGAGCTCACAGATACGCAGTATTTT	CASSQDSLAELTDTQYF
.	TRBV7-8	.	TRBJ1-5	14	TGTGCCAGCAGCTTAGCAGAAGCGGGCCCACCCCAGCATTTT	CASSLAEAGPPQHF
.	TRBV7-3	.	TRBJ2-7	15	TGTGCCAGCAGCTCCCAAGGGGGTCCCCTCTACGAGCAGTACTTC	CASSSQGGPLYEQYF
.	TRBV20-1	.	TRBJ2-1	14	TGCAGTAGGGGGACACTAAGCTCCTACAATGAGCAGTTCTTC	CSRGTLSSYNEQFF
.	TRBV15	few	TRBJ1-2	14	TGTGCCACCAGCCGCGGGACCCAGGGCTATGGCTACACCTTC	CATSRGTQGYGYTF
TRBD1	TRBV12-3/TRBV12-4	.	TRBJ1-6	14	TGTGCCAGCAACCCGGGACAGGCTAATTCACCCCTCCACTTT	CASNPGQANSPLHF
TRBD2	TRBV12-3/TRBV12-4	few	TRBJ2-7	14	TGTGCCAGCAACCTGGGAGGGGCGGAGAACGAGCAGTACTTC	CASNLGGAENEQYF
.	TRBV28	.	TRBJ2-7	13	TGTGCCAGCAGCCCCGCTACCCCATACGAGCAGTACTTC	CASSPATPYEQYF
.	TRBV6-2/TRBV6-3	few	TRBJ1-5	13	TGTGCCAGCAGTTACCGTGGCAATCAGCCCCAGCATTTT	CASSYRGNQPQHF
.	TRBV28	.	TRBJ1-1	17	TGTGCCAGCAGGTCAGAGGGAGGCGGTCCGCCGAACACTGAAGCTTTCTTT	CASRSEGGGPPNTEAFF
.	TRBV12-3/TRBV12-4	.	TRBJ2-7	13	TGTGCCAGCGGGCCGGGACGGACCTACGAGCAGTACTTC	CASGPGRTYEQYF
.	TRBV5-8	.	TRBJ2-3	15	TGTGCCAGCAGAGAAAGACAGTACGTTGCAGATACGCAGTATTTT	CASRERQYVADTQYF
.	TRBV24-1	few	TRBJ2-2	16	TGTGCCACCAGCTCCTCCGGGGGACAAACCACCGGGGAGCTGTTTTTT	CATSSSGGQTTGELFF
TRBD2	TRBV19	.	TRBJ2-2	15	TGTGCCAGTAAAGGGGGACTAGCGGGCACCGGGGAGCTGTTTTTT	CASKGGLAGTGELFF
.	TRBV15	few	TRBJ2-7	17	TGTGCCACCAGCAGAGATCAGAGCTACAGCAGTTCCTACGAGCAGTACTTC	CATSRDQSYSSSYEQYF